These 28 T cell receptor beta chains originate from one sample sequenced in a study of patients and donors after allogeneic stem cell transplantation. TCRdb independently ran MiXCR on the RT-PCR reads; one entry per CDR3 protein. The sample records roughly 200,000 distinct CDR3 sequences, over 30% being singletons. The sample consisted of blood, either unsorted or a sorted T cell fraction (not recorded which). The receptors were gathered from a human donor who was either an allogeneic HSCT recipient or a stem cell or donor lymphocyte infusion donor (not recorded which). It is not recorded whose cells these are; they may come from a transplant donor.

This clonotype was counted only a few times. The chain uses TRBV2 and TRBJ1-5, with D tentatively TRBD1 (5 bases). Germline assignment: CDR1 SNHLY and CDR2 FYNNEI. The V and J ends lost 6 bases and 8 bases respectively, with 29 bases between them. This CDR3 is 18 amino acids long. The CDR3 DNA reads TGTGCCAGCAGAGCTCTCTGGTTCCCTGGCAGGGCTGGAGAGCCCCAGCATTTT. Translated: CASRALWFPGRAGEPQHF. Together with reference TRBV2 and TRBJ1-5, the CDR3 gives the full variable domain: EPEVTQTPSHQVTQMGQEVILRCVPISNHLYFYWYRQILGQKVEFLVSFYNNEISEKSEIFDDQFSVERPDGSNFTLKIRSTKLEDSAMYFCASRALWFPGRAGEPQHFGDGTRLSIL.

The chain carries TRBV7-2 and TRBJ1-6; no firm D call. The CDR3 is made up of 13 amino acids. The germline CDR1 and CDR2 sequences are SGHTA and FQGNSA. Trimming shortened V by 1 base and J by 6 bases, and 4 bases separated the two germline ends. The CDR3 nucleotides are TGTGCCAGCAGCTTAGAGCCTAATTCACCCCTCCACTTT. This translates into CASSLEPNSPLHF.

The chain has TRBV10-3 and TRBJ2-5, with D unclear. Per the germline V gene, CDR1 is ENHRY and CDR2 is SYGVKD. Between the trimmed V and J ends, which lost 4 bases and 6 bases, there was a span of 12 bases. This CDR3 contains 13 residues. The CDR3 DNA is TGTGCCATCAGTGGTATGGCGGCGAAGACCCAGTACTTC. Encoded protein: CAISGMAAKTQYF.

The rearrangement links TRBV3-1 to TRBJ1-5; D unclear. V was clipped by 4 bases and J by 5 bases, with 12 bases between them. Germline CDR1 and CDR2: LGHDT and YNNKEL (reference sequence). The CDR3 has 14 residues. The chain's CDR3 is CASSRSAPYQPQHF. The CDR3 DNA follows: TGTGCCAGCAGCCGCTCTGCCCCTTATCAGCCCCAGCATTTT.

This chain uses TRBV6-5 with TRBJ1-2; D is unresolved. In germline, CDR1 is MNHEY, CDR2 SVGAGI. V was pared by 2 bases and J by 8 bases, with 15 bases between. The CDR3 runs to 14 residues. Written as DNA, the CDR3 is TGTGCCAGCAGTTACGGCGGCGGCGCCTGGGGCTACACCTTC. It encodes CASSYGGGAWGYTF.

The chain joins TRBV27 to TRBJ2-2; 8 positions match TRBD1. The CDR3 has 16 amino acids. After removal of 4 bases from V and 1 base from J, the junction contained 5 bases not matched to a gene. Germline CDR1 MNHEY, CDR2 SMNVEV (reference sequence). This chain's CDR3 is CASSSQGAGNTGELFF. CDR3 DNA: TGTGCCAGCAGTTCCCAGGGGGCAGGGAACACCGGGGAGCTGTTTTTT.

The V gene is TRBV12-3 or TRBV12-4, the J gene TRBJ1-5; the match to TRBD1 covers 8 bases. V lost 7 bases to trimming and J lost 2 bases; unmatched junction nucleotides: 4. The CDR3 is made up of 14 amino acids. As DNA, the CDR3 is TGTGCCAGCACCCAGGGGGCAGGCAATCAGCCCCAGCATTTT. Its translation is CASTQGAGNQPQHF.

This clonotype was recorded a few times. The rearrangement uses TRBV6-2 or TRBV6-3 and TRBJ2-7; tentatively, D is TRBD2 (5 bases). The CDR3 extends over 13 amino acids. The V gene lost 6 bases and the J gene lost 11 bases, with 20 bases spanning the gap. Germline assignment: CDR1 MNHEY and CDR2 SVGEGT. This CDR3 reads CASSPSRALIKYF. CDR3 bases: TGTGCCAGCAGCCCCTCGAGGGCCCTCATAAAGTACTTC.

This clonotype occurred a few times. J is TRBJ2-7 and V is TRBV27; 7 nucleotides agree with TRBD1. Germline V CDR1 and CDR2: MNHEY, SMNVEV (reference sequence). With 6 bases clipped from V and 2 bases from J, the junction kept 10 bases outside the gene matches. The CDR3 consists of 15 residues. DNA for the CDR3: TGTGCCAGCAGCCTTGGGGGTGGGACAGCCTACGAGCAGTACTTC. Protein sequence: CASSLGGGTAYEQYF.

This clonotype was seen only once. The rearrangement joins TRBV7-9 to TRBJ1-3; D might be TRBD1 (5 bases). Deletions cut 1 base from V and 3 bases from J, with 10 bases between. There are 15 residues in the CDR3. CDR1 SEHNR and CDR2 FQNEAQ come from the germline V gene (reference sequence). The CDR3 loop reads CASSLGGGYGNTIYF. The CDR3 coding sequence is TGTGCCAGCAGCTTAGGCGGGGGTTATGGAAACACCATATATTTT.

The genes are TRBV5-1 and TRBJ2-7; the match to TRBD1 covers 10 bases. Per the germline V gene, CDR1 is SGHRS and CDR2 is YFSETQ. The J segment lost 3 bases and the V segment lost 5 bases, leaving 5 bases of the junction unmatched. The CDR3 runs to 14 residues. The CDR3, as DNA: TGCGCCAGCAGGTTTGGGGACAGGGGCTACGAGCAGTACTTC. Protein: CASRFGDRGYEQYF. Combining the CDR3 with reference TRBV5-1 and TRBJ2-7 gives the whole variable domain KAGVTQTPRYLIKTRGQQVTLSCSPISGHRSVSWYQQTPGQGLQFLFEYFSETQRNKGNFPGRFSGRQFSNSRSEMNVSTLELGDSALYLCASRFGDRGYEQYFGPGTRLTVT.

This clonotype was seen more than once but under ten times. The chain uses TRBV6-6 and TRBJ2-3; 10 nucleotides agree with TRBD2. Germline V gene lookup returns CDR1 MNHNY and CDR2 SVGAGI (reference sequence). After removal of 0 bases from V and 3 bases from J, the junction contained 12 bases not matched to a gene. The CDR3 is made up of 19 amino acids. The CDR3 nucleotides read TGTGCCAGCAGTTACTCGGGTAGCGGGGGGCCTCACGGGACAGATACGCAGTATTTT. Its translation is CASSYSGSGGPHGTDTQYF.

CDR3 DNA sequence: TGTGCCAGCAGCTTAATGGGAAATTATAATTCACCCCTCCACTTT. Translating it yields CASSLMGNYNSPLHF. The chain couples TRBV7-3 to TRBJ1-6; no clear D gene. The CDR3 is 15 amino acids. Germline V gene data show CDR1 as SGHTA and CDR2 as FQGTGA. Trimming took 1 base from V and 4 from J, leaving 8 bases between them.

The J gene is TRBJ1-1, the V gene TRBV28; 7 bases map to TRBD1. Looked up from germline, CDR1 is MDHEN and CDR2 is SYDVKM. V was clipped by 5 bases and J by 5 bases; unmatched bases: 5. This CDR3 is 13 amino acids long. The CDR3 sequence is CASSIPRGTEAFF. The DNA of the CDR3 is TGTGCCAGCAGTATACCCAGGGGGACTGAAGCTTTCTTT.

This chain joins TRBV7-2 and TRBJ1-4, with D possibly being TRBD1 (6 bases). CDR1 is SGHTA, CDR2 FQGNSA, per germline. V shed 1 base and J shed 8 bases, with 23 bases lying between them. The CDR3 contains 18 residues. Here the CDR3 reads CASSLGANYRDKNEKLFF. As DNA, the CDR3 is TGTGCCAGCAGCTTAGGAGCCAACTACCGGGACAAAAACGAAAAACTGTTTTTT.

The chain has TRBV3-1 and TRBJ2-7; TRBD1 or TRBD2 may be the D gene (5 bases each). The CDR3 is 14 residues long. The V and J ends lost 3 bases and 3 bases respectively, with 12 bases between them. Germline values: CDR1 LGHDT, CDR2 YNNKEL (reference sequence). CDR3 nucleotide sequence: TGTGCCAGCAGCCAGCACCGGGACCTCTACGAGCAGTACTTC. It specifies CASSQHRDLYEQYF.

The gene calls are TRBV12-3 or TRBV12-4 and TRBJ1-4; 7 bases are shared with TRBD1. CDR3 size: 14 residues. The V and J ends lost 6 bases and 2 bases, in that order; junction bases with no gene match: 3. The CDR3 region has the DNA TGTGCCAGCAGGCCACAGGGGACTAATGAAAAACTGTTTTTT. It translates to CASRPQGTNEKLFF.

This clonotype showed up just a few times. This chain joins TRBV12-3 or TRBV12-4 and TRBJ1-3; D remains unclear. This CDR3 has 14 amino acids. Trimming cost V 6 bases and J 0 bases, with 9 bases left between them. CDR3 coding DNA: TGTGCCAGCAGCCCGATCAGCTCTGGAAACACCATATATTTT. Translated, it gives CASSPISSGNTIYF.

The chain couples TRBV12-3 or TRBV12-4 to TRBJ2-7; D tentatively fits TRBD1 or TRBD2 (5 bases each). This CDR3 has 17 amino acids. Trimming cost V 1 base and J 2 bases, with 18 bases left between them. The CDR3 nucleotides are TGTGCCAGCAGTTTAGAAGGCACCGGGACGGCGACCTACGAGCAGTACTTC. Encoded protein: CASSLEGTGTATYEQYF.

This clonotype came up a few times. This chain connects TRBV4-1 to TRBJ1-1; D uncertain. CDR3 length: 18 amino acids. With 0 bases removed from V and 1 base from J, the gap between germline ends came to 18 bases. Germline V lookup: CDR1 MGHRA, CDR2 YSYEKL. This chain's CDR3 is CASSQDPTLALPNTEAFF. The CDR3 coding sequence is TGCGCCAGCAGCCAAGATCCTACTCTCGCTTTACCGAACACTGAAGCTTTCTTT.

There are a few counts of this clonotype. This sequence joins TRBV18 and TRBJ1-1; no firm D call. CDR1 is KGHSH, CDR2 LQKENI, per germline. Between the trimmed V and J ends, which lost 2 bases and 4 bases, there was a span of 11 bases. This CDR3 has 14 amino acids. DNA for the CDR3: TGTGCCAGCTCACCAGAAGTACGGAGCACTGAAGCTTTCTTT. As protein: CASSPEVRSTEAFF.

The V and J genes are TRBV4-1 and TRBJ1-2; no definite D call. Trimming stripped 0 bases from V and 4 bases from J, with 12 bases between. This CDR3 region has 15 residues. Per germline, CDR1 MGHRA and CDR2 YSYEKL. CDR3 sequence (DNA): TGCGCCAGCAGCCAAGAAGGGCAGACCCTCTATGGCTACACCTTC. The encoded protein is CASSQEGQTLYGYTF.

This clonotype was counted a few times. The chain couples TRBV4-1 to TRBJ1-5; 7 bases line up with TRBD1. Looked up from germline, CDR1 is MGHRA and CDR2 is YSYEKL. The junction had 6 bases not matched to a gene; V was cut back by 3 bases and J by 7 bases. The CDR3 length is 14 residues. The CDR3 region is CASSQGTGEQPQHF. Here the CDR3 DNA reads TGCGCCAGCAGCCAGGGTACAGGGGAGCAGCCCCAGCATTTT.

A few counts support this clonotype. The rearrangement links TRBV29-1 to TRBJ2-1, with 9 bases identical to TRBD1. Germline CDR1 SQVTM, CDR2 ANQGSEA. The CDR3 totals 13 residues. CDR3 sequence (DNA): TGCACGGCGGGGACAGGGCCCTACAATGAGCAGTTCTTC. Translation gives CTAGTGPYNEQFF.

This chain connects TRBV28 to TRBJ2-5, with no clear D. The CDR3 has 14 residues. Trimming took 6 bases from V and 5 from J, leaving 16 bases between them. CDR1 is MDHEN and CDR2 is SYDVKM in the germline V gene. The CDR3 DNA reads as TGTGCCAGCAGCCTCCCGTATGTTCGGGAGACCCAGTACTTC. This codes for CASSLPYVRETQYF.

This sequence joins TRBV5-1 and TRBJ1-4; 7 bases are a match to TRBD1. Germline CDR1 reads SGHRS; CDR2 reads YFSETQ. This CDR3 has 16 amino acids. Trimming removed 0 bases from V and 5 bases from J; junction bases left unmatched: 7. The CDR3 region has the DNA TGCGCCAGCAGCTTGGCCTTAGTGGGACAGAATGAAAAACTGTTTTTT. Translated, it gives CASSLALVGQNEKLFF.

The CDR3 protein is CASSPGGGNTIYF. The CDR3 DNA reads as TGTGCCAGCAGCCCCGGGGGTGGAAACACCATATATTTT. The rearrangement joins TRBV7-3 to TRBJ1-3; D perhaps matches TRBD1 (5 bases). The CDR3 has 13 residues. CDR1 and CDR2 (germline): SGHTA, FQGTGA. Trimming removed 5 bases from V and 3 bases from J, with 8 bases in between.

The rearrangement links TRBV29-1 to TRBJ1-5; D gene ambiguous. Trimming stripped 6 bases from V and 0 bases from J, with 9 bases between. CDR1 is SQVTM and CDR2 is ANQGSEA in the germline V gene. The CDR3 is 13 residues long. The CDR3 region is CSVRTNSNQPQHF. DNA for the CDR3: TGCAGCGTCCGGACTAATAGCAATCAGCCCCAGCATTTT. Looking up the rest from reference TRBV29-1 and TRBJ1-5 gives the full variable domain: SAVISQKPSRDICQRGTSLTIQCQVDSQVTMMFWYRQQPGQSLTLIATANQGSEATYESGFVIDKFPISRPNLTFSTLTVSNMSPEDSSIYLCSVRTNSNQPQHFGDGTRLSIL.